This paragraph reports one T cell receptor (beta chain). The sample is drawn from a study of T cells in tumors after PD-1 blockade. Assay used: immunoSEQ multiplex PCR; TCRdb lists only in-frame clones, some missing. The sample holds 20,000 to 25,000 clones; roughly 78% are singletons and the top ten take 26%. Template: tumor biopsy or peripheral blood genomic DNA, roughly 550-6,500 ng per sample. The CDR3 has 13 residues. Germline CDR1 is MNHEY and CDR2 is SVGEGT. The V end lost 5 bases, the J end lost 3 bases, and 10 bases lay between the germline ends. This rearrangement joins TRBV6-2 or TRBV6-3 to TRBJ1-2, with D maybe TRBD1 (6 bases). Here the sequenced sample was PBMCs, taken before anti-PD-1 treatment. This sequence originates from a human donor with basal cell carcinoma. The CDR3 DNA sequence: TGTGCCAGCAGTGAGGAGGGGGACTATGGCTACACCTTC. This codes for CASSEEGDYGYTF.